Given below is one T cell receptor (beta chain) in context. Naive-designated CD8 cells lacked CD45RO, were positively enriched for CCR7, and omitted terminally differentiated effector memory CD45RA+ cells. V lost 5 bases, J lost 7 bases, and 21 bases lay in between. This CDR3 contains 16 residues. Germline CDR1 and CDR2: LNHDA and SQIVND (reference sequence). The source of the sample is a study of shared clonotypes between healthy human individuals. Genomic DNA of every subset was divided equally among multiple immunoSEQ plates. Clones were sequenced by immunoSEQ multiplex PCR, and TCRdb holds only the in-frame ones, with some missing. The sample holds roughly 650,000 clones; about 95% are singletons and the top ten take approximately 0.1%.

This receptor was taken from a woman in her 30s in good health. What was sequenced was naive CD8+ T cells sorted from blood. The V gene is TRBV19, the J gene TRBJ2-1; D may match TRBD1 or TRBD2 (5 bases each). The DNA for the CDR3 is TGTGCCAGTAGTTCCTATACTAGTTTGGGGACGAATGAGCAGTTCTTC. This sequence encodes CASSSYTSLGTNEQFF.